This TCR beta chain was recovered during a study of cytomegalovirus exposure and HLA in healthy donors. The table lists this clone with a few counts. Its specificity is not known. PCR employed 60 Vbeta and 13 Jbeta primers. This table comes from immunoSEQ multiplex PCR, and its TCRdb copy is limited to in-frame clones, with some not included. The data hold roughly 150,000 clones, with around 73% observed a single time. Whole-study findings and limits: Immune exposure was documented only through CMV serostatus.

Sequencing was done on a sample of PBMCs. The clonotype originates from a male donor in good health and CMV-seronegative.

For the CDR3, the DNA is TGTGCCAGCAGCTTAGGGGTAGCGGGGGCCTCCTACAATGAGCAGTTCTTC. It codes for CASSLGVAGASYNEQFF. The chain uses TRBV11-3 and TRBJ2-1, with 9 bases identical to TRBD2. CDR1 and CDR2 from the germline V gene are SGHNT and YENEEA. CDR3 length: 17 residues. The J segment lost 0 bases and the V segment lost 1 base, leaving 4 bases of the junction unmatched.